The T cell receptor beta chain described here comes from a study of control samples from healthy donors and cancer patients. The repertoire was sequenced with immunoSEQ multiplex PCR; TCRdb's copy has only in-frame clones and lacks some. The sample lists more than 65,000 clones, around 80% occurring once. Sequencing was performed on blood. The TCR sequence derives from a man in his sixties in good health.

The DNA for the CDR3 is TGTGCCAGCAGCCCCGGGGTGAGGGCGGGAAACACCATATATTTT. As protein: CASSPGVRAGNTIYF. V usage is TRBV6-6 and J usage is TRBJ1-3; D unclear. The CDR3 contains 15 residues. Deletions cut 6 bases from V and 4 bases from J, with 16 bases between. Looked up from germline, CDR1 is MNHNY and CDR2 is SVGAGI (reference sequence).